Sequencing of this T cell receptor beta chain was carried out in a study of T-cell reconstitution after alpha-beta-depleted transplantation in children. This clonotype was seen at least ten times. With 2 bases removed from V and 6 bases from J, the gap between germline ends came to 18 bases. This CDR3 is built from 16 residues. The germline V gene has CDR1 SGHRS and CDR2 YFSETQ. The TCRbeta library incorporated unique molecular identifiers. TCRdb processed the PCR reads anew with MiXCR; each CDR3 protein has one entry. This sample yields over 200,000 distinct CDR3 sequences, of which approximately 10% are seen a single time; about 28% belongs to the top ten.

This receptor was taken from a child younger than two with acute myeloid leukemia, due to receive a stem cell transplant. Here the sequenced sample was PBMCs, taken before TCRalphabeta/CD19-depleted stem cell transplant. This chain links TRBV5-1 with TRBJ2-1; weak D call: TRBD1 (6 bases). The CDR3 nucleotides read TGCGCCAGCAGCTTTACAGGGAACGGGGTGGGCAATGAGCAGTTCTTC. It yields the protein CASSFTGNGVGNEQFF.